This T cell receptor (beta chain) was identified during a study of molecular identifiers for immune sequencing clone quantification. Overall study findings and caveats: Clonotypes surpassing 20 RNA copies contained over 98% of effector molecules, versus under 1% in naive cells. Same-barcode identical TCR molecules could make highly expanded clones look smaller than they are.

Using its own MiXCR run on the PCR reads, TCRdb lists one record per CDR3 protein. The table has about 320,000 distinct CDR3 sequences, roughly 23% seen once. This CDR3 is 13 amino acids long. Trimming took 1 base from V and 6 from J, leaving 7 bases between them. From germline, CDR1 is MGHRA and CDR2 YSYEKL. About this clonotype: Its antigen is still unknown.

The receptor was derived from a human donor in good health. Some libraries in this study had Jurkat cell RNA spiked in. Sequenced input: naive CD8+ T cells from blood, with Jurkat cell RNA spiked in. The subset here: FACS-sorted CD8+CD4-CCR7+CD45RA+ naive T cells. The chain links TRBV4-1 to TRBJ1-5, with D possibly being TRBD1 (6 bases). CDR3 bases: TGCGCCAGCAGCCAAGTACAGGGTCAGCCCCAGCATTTT. As protein: CASSQVQGQPQHF.